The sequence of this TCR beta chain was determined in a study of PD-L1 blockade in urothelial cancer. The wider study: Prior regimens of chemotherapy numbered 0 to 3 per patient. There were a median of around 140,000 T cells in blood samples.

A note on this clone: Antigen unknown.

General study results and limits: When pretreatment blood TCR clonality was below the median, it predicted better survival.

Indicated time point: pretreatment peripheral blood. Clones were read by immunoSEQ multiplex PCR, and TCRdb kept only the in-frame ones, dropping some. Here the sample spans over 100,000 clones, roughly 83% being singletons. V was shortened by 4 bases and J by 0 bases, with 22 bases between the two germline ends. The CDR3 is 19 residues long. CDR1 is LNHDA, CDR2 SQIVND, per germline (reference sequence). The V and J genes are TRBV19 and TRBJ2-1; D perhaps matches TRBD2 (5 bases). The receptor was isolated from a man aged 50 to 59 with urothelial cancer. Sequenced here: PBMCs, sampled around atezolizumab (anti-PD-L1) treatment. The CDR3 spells CASSTPRTSIYFSYNEQFF. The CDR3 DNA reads TGTGCCAGTAGTACACCTCGGACTTCTATCTACTTCTCCTACAATGAGCAGTTCTTC.